The present TCR beta chain was sequenced within a study of T-cell reconstitution after alpha-beta-depleted transplantation in children. The germline V gene has CDR1 KGHDR and CDR2 SFDVKD. Trimming took 2 bases from V and 6 from J, leaving 13 bases between them. The CDR3 covers 15 residues. For TCRbeta, the library was prepared with unique molecular identifiers. MiXCR was run by TCRdb on the PCR reads, yielding one entry per CDR3 protein. The sample holds about 400,000 distinct CDR3 sequences, 20% seen once. This clonotype originated in a human donor who donated a stem cell graft to a child with acute myeloid leukemia. The sequencing here drew on PBMCs from the stem cell graft donor, taken from the stem cell graft. V gene TRBV24-1 combines with J gene TRBJ2-1; D gene ambiguous. The CDR3 loop is CATSDSVETFNEQFF. The CDR3 DNA follows: TGTGCCACCAGTGATTCAGTAGAGACCTTCAATGAGCAGTTCTTC.